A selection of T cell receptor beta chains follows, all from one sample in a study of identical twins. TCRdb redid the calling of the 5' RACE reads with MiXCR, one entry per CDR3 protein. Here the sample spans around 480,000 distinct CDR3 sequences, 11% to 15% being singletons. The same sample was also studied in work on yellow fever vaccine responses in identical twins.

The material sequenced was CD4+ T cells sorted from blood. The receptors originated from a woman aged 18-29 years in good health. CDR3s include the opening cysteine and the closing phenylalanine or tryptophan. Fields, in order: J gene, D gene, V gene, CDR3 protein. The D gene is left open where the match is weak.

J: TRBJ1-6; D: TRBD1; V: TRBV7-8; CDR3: CASLQGYNSPLHF
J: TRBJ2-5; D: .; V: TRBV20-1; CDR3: CSARDMTDRQETQYF
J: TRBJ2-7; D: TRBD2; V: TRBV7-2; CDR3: CASSSQAGGTYGGYF
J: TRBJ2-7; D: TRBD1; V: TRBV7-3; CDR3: CASSLNRDSKQYF
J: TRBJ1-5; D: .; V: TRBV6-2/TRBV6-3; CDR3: CASSNDSFRANQPQHF
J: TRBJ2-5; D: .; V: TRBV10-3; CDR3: CAISESTPGQGRRETQYF
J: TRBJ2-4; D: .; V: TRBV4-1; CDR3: CASSQAESGLLAKNIQYF
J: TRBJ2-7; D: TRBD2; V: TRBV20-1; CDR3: CSAKPRGGYEQYF
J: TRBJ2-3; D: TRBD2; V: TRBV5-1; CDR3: CASSLEAASGVYTQYF
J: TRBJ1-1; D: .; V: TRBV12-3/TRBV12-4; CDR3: CASSPRLTGWGEAFF
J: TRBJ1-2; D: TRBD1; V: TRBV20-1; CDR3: CSAGPTGGLNYGYTF
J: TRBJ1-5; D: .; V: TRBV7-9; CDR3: CASSSGGTDDQPQHF
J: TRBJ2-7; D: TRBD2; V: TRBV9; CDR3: CASSVDLPSGILYEQYF
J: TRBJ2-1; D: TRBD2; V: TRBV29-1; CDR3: CSVGAGGQFF
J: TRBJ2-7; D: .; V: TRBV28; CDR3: CASSLFHGAGYEQYF
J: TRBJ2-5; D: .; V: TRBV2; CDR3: CASKFRALQETQYF
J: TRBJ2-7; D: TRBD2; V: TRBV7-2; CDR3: CASSPIALAGTYEQYF
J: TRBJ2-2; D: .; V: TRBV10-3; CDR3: CAISETGNTGELFF
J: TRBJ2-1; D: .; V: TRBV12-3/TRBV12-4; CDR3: CASTEGSPYNEQFF
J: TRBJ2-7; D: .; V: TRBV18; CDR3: CASSSKQDSYEQYF